The clone carrying this T cell receptor beta chain was counted a few times. Its antigen is undetermined. These data belong to a study of response to subunit inactivated influenza vaccine. General study findings and limits: There was a suggestion from the authors that each seasonal influenza vaccination recruits few new T cells.

TCRdb redid the calling of the RT-PCR reads with MiXCR, one entry per CDR3 protein. The sample has about 300,000 distinct CDR3 sequences, 21% seen once. The CDR3 has 16 amino acids. Germline values: CDR1 DFQATT, CDR2 SNEGSKA (reference sequence). The trim removed 4 bases at V and 8 bases at J, leaving 12 bases unmatched. The J gene is TRBJ1-5, the V gene TRBV20-1; 12 bases map to TRBD1. This clonotype was sampled from a man aged 45 to 70 who received an inactivated influenza vaccine. The source was PBMCs from blood, collected less than 22 months after vaccination. The CDR3 loop reads CSATGTGGSGVEPQHF. CDR3 coding DNA: TGCAGTGCTACCGGGACAGGGGGCTCGGGGGTAGAGCCCCAGCATTTT.